The clone carrying this T cell receptor (beta chain) was counted a few times. The antigen is undetermined. The data are from a study of CD8 T cells in ankylosing spondylitis. Findings and limits, study-wide: Clones tied to disease were said to be significantly enriched in matched ankylosing spondylitis synovial fluid. One TCR beta motif, made up of roughly eight highly homologous variants, appeared characteristic of ankylosing spondylitis blood. Before this, some motif variants had been reported in reactive arthritis synovial fluid and blood.

The CDR3 has 20 amino acids. Germline V gene lookup returns CDR1 MDHEN and CDR2 SYDVKM. V lost 2 bases and J 0 bases, leaving 24 bases between the germline ends. Quantitative 5'-RACE with molecular barcodes produced the TCR beta libraries. TCRdb ran MiXCR on the 5' RACE reads and lists one entry per CDR3 protein. The repertoire holds roughly 490,000 distinct CDR3 sequences, about 5.4% seen once, with 3% to 4% in the top ten. The chain joins TRBV28 to TRBJ2-3; D uncertain. Sequencing input: blood, either unsorted or a sorted T cell fraction (not recorded which). This TCR was recovered from a male donor with ankylosing spondylitis. In nucleotides, the CDR3 is TGTGCCAGCAGTTTACAGCTAGTTGCGGCCCACACTTCTAGCACAGATACGCAGTATTTT. The encoded protein is CASSLQLVAAHTSSTDTQYF.